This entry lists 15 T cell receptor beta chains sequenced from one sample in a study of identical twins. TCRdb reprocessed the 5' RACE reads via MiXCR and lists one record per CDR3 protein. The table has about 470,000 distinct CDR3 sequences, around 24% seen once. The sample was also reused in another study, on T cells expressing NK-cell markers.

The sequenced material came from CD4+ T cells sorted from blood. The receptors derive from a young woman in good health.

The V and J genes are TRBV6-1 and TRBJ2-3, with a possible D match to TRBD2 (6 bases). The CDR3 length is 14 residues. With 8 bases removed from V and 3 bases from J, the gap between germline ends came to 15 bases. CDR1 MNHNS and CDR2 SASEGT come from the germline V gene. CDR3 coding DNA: TGTGCCAGCGGGTCGGGAGTGGCGACAGATACGCAGTATTTT. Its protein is CASGSGVATDTQYF.

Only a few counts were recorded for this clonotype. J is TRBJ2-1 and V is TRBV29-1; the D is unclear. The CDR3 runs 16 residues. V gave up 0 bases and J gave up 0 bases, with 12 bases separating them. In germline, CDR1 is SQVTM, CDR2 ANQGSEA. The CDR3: CSVEDPSANSYNEQFF. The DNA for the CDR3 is TGCAGCGTTGAAGATCCAAGCGCTAACTCCTACAATGAGCAGTTCTTC.

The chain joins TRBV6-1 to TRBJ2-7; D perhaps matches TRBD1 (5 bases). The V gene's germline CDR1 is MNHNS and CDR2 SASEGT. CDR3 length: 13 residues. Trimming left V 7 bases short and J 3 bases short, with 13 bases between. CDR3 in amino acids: CASNRQWVYEQYF. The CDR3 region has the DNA TGTGCCAGCAATCGACAGTGGGTCTACGAGCAGTACTTC.

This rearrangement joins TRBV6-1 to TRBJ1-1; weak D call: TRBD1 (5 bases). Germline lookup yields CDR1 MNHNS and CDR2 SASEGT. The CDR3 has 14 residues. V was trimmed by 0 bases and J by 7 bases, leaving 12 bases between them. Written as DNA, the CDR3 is TGTGCCAGCAGTGAAGCTGGGGGAACGTTTGAAGCTTTCTTT. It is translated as CASSEAGGTFEAFF.

As DNA, the CDR3 is TGTGCCAGCAGCTCCCCGATGGACCGCCGGGACAGGGGAACCGCCATTGAGGATACGCAGTATTTT. Protein sequence: CASSSPMDRRDRGTAIEDTQYF. This chain joins TRBV7-1 and TRBJ2-3; 10 nucleotides agree with TRBD1. Being an ORF, TRBV7-1 has a function that is uncertain. The junction had 27 bases not matched to a gene; V was cut back by 3 bases and J by 6 bases. CDR3 length: 22 residues.

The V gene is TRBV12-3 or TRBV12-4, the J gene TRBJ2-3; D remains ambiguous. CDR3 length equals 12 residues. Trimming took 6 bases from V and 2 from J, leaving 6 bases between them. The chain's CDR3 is CASRMNTDTQYF. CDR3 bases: TGTGCCAGCAGAATGAACACAGATACGCAGTATTTT.

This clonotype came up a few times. The CDR3 DNA follows: TGTGCCAGCAGCCCCCGGGCAGTTTTCCTGGACTATGGCTACACCTTC. Its translation is CASSPRAVFLDYGYTF. The rearrangement links TRBV3-1 to TRBJ1-2, with D uncertain. The germline V gene has CDR1 LGHDT and CDR2 YNNKEL (reference sequence). The CDR3 totals 16 residues. The V and J ends lost 4 bases and 3 bases respectively, with 18 bases between them.

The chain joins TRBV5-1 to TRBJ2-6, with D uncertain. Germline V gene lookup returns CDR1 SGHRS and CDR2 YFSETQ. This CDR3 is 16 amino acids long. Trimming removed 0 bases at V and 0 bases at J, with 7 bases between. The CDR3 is CASSLGFGSGANVLTF. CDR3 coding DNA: TGCGCCAGCAGCTTGGGTTTTGGCTCTGGGGCCAACGTCCTGACTTTC.

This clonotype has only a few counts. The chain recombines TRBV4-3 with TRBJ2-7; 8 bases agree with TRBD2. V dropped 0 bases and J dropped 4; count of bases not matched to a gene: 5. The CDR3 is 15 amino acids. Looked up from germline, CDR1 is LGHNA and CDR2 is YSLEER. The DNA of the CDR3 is TGCGCCAGCAGCCAAGAGGCTAGCGGGTTGTACGAGCAGTACTTC. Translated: CASSQEASGLYEQYF.

The CDR3 sequence: CASTPRGAYEQYF. The CDR3 DNA follows: TGTGCCAGCACCCCGAGGGGGGCCTACGAGCAGTACTTC. This chain uses TRBV6-2 or TRBV6-3 with TRBJ2-7, with D possibly called TRBD1 or TRBD2 (6 bases each). From germline, CDR1 is MNHEY and CDR2 SVGEGT. This CDR3 comprises 13 residues. Trimming removed 7 bases at V and 2 bases at J, with 12 bases between.

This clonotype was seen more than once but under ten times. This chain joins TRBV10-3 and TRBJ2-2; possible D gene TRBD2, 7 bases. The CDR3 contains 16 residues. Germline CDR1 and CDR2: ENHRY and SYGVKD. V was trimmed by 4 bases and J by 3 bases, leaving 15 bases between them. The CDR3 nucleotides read TGTGCCATCAGTGCCGCGGGGGCCAGGGACACCGGGGAGCTGTTTTTT. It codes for CAISAAGARDTGELFF.

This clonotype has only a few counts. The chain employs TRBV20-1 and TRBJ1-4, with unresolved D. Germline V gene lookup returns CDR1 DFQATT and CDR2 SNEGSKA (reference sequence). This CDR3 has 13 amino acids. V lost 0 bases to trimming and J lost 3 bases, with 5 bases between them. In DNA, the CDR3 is TGCAGTGCTAGAGAGGGAGCTAATGAAAAACTGTTTTTT. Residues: CSAREGANEKLFF.

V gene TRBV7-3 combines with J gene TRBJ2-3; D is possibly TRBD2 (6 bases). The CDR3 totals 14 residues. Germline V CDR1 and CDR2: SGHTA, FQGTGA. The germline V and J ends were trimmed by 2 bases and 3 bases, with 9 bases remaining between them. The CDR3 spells CASSLGRLTDTQYF. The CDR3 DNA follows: TGTGCCAGCAGCTTAGGGAGGTTGACAGATACGCAGTATTTT.

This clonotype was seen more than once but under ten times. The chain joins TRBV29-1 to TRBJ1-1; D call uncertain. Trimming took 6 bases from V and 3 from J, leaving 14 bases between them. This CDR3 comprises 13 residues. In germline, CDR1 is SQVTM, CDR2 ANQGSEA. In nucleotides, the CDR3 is TGCAGCGTCGCCGGAGGAGTTTACACTGAAGCTTTCTTT. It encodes CSVAGGVYTEAFF.

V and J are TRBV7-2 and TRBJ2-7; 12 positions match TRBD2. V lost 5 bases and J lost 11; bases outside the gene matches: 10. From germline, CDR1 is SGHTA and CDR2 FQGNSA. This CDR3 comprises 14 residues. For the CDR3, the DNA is TGTGCCAGCAGCCGACTAGCGGGGGTCTGGTTGGAGTACTTC. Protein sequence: CASSRLAGVWLEYF.